This T cell receptor beta chain was recovered during a study of human T cells and chemical hapten exposure. Whole-study results and caveats: High-frequency TCRs, those above 1 in 1000, stayed the same after DPC sensitization.

Time point given: healthy volunteer bleed at 6 weeks. Whole blood, unfractionated, served as the material for total RNA extraction. Single cDNA molecules in the library carried unique molecular identifiers attached during preparation. Per the study methods: From roughly 23,000 to 640,000 TCRs were found per sample, with a median of around 100,000. Via MiXCR, TCRdb re-called the RACE reads, giving one row per CDR3 protein. The V and J calls and clone size are TCRdb's, not the authors'. There are under 45,000 distinct CDR3 sequences in the sample; around 5.5% occur only once, and 9.5% to 15% lies in the top ten. This clonotype was seen at least ten times. Its cognate antigen is unknown. This CDR3 is built from 12 residues. Germline values: CDR1 SGHRS, CDR2 YFSETQ. Trimming took off 1 base at V and 5 bases at J, with 6 bases between the two ends.

The chain joins TRBV5-1 to TRBJ1-1; D ambiguous. This TCR was sampled from a human donor in good health. Some clones in this sample may be carry-over from other donors' samples. Material for sequencing was whole blood. The CDR3 nucleotides read TGCGCCAGCAGCTTGTATGGGACTGAAGCTTTCTTT. Amino acids: CASSLYGTEAFF.